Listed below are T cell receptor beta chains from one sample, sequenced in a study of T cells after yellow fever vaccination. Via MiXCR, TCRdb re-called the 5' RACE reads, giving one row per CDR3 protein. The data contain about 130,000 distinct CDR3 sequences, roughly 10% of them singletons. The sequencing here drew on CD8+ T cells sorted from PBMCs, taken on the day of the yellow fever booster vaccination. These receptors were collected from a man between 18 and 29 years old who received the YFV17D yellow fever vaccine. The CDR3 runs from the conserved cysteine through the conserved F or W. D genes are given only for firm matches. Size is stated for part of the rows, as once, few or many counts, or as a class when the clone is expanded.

DNA: TGTGCCATCAGCCCGACAGGGGACACAGATACGCAGTATTTT
CDR3: CAISPTGDTDTQYF
D: TRBD1
size: many
V: TRBV10-3
J: TRBJ2-3

DNA: TGTGCCAGCAGTCCTCTAGGGACTATTTTCTACAATGAGCAGTTCTTC
CDR3: CASSPLGTIFYNEQFF
D: TRBD2
size: .
V: TRBV27
J: TRBJ2-1

DNA: TGTGCCAGCAGTCGCGCAGCGGGCTACAATGAGCAGTTCTTC
CDR3: CASSRAAGYNEQFF
D: .
size: .
V: TRBV6-5
J: TRBJ2-1

DNA: TGCGCCAGCAGCCACACAGGATGGGAAGCCGGCACCGGGGAGCTGTTTTTT
CDR3: CASSHTGWEAGTGELFF
D: .
size: few
V: TRBV4-1
J: TRBJ2-2

DNA: TGTGCCAGCAGTGAAGCGTTCCCCCTGGAGGGTGGCACAGATACGCAGTATTTT
CDR3: CASSEAFPLEGGTDTQYF
D: .
size: many
V: TRBV6-1
J: TRBJ2-3

DNA: TGTGCCAGCAGTGAATGGGGCGGGTCCTACGAGCAGTACTTC
CDR3: CASSEWGGSYEQYF
D: .
size: .
V: TRBV2
J: TRBJ2-7

DNA: TGTGCCAGCAGTTACGGCGGCGCCACCGGGGAGCTGTTTTTT
CDR3: CASSYGGATGELFF
D: .
size: few
V: TRBV6-5
J: TRBJ2-2

DNA: TGTGCCAGCAGTTACGTCAGGGGAAATGAGCAGTTCTTC
CDR3: CASSYVRGNEQFF
D: .
size: .
V: TRBV6-6
J: TRBJ2-1

DNA: TGTGCCAGCAAGCCTAGCGGGAATGAGCAGTTCTTC
CDR3: CASKPSGNEQFF
D: TRBD2
size: .
V: TRBV27
J: TRBJ2-1

DNA: TGCAGCGTCAGGGACAGTTGTGGCAATCAGCCCCAGCATTTT
CDR3: CSVRDSCGNQPQHF
D: TRBD1
size: .
V: TRBV29-1
J: TRBJ1-5

DNA: TGCAGCGTTGAAGGGGAGGCAGGCAGGTCCTACGAGCAGTACTTC
CDR3: CSVEGEAGRSYEQYF
D: .
size: few
V: TRBV29-1
J: TRBJ2-7

DNA: TGTGCCAGCAGCCAGTCGAGGGGGGGGTACGGTTCACCCCTCCACTTT
CDR3: CASSQSRGGYGSPLHF
D: .
size: .
V: TRBV3-1
J: TRBJ1-6

DNA: TGTGCCAGCAGCCCCGGGACTAGCGCGGGAGATACGCAGTATTTT
CDR3: CASSPGTSAGDTQYF
D: TRBD2
size: .
V: TRBV7-2
J: TRBJ2-3

DNA: TGCGCCAGCGATTATGGCTACACCTTC
CDR3: CASDYGYTF
D: .
size: many
V: TRBV5-1
J: TRBJ1-2

DNA: TGTGCCAGCAGCGTAGGGTTTGGGGGCCTGGGTTATGGCTACACCTTC
CDR3: CASSVGFGGLGYGYTF
D: .
size: .
V: TRBV9
J: TRBJ1-2

DNA: TGTGCCAGCAGCCCCAGGGGGCGGGGGACCACAGATACGCAGTATTTT
CDR3: CASSPRGRGTTDTQYF
D: .
size: .
V: TRBV5-8
J: TRBJ2-3

DNA: TGTGCCAGCAGAAAGTTGATGAACACCGGGGAGCTGTTTTTT
CDR3: CASRKLMNTGELFF
D: .
size: few
V: TRBV14
J: TRBJ2-2

DNA: TGTGCCAGCAGTCCACCCCATAGGGCCGGCTACACCTTC
CDR3: CASSPPHRAGYTF
D: .
size: few
V: TRBV12-3/TRBV12-4
J: TRBJ1-2

DNA: TGCGCCAGCAGCCAAGACGCGGGGTACTATAATTCACCCCTCCACTTT
CDR3: CASSQDAGYYNSPLHF
D: .
size: .
V: TRBV4-1
J: TRBJ1-6

DNA: TGTGCCAGCAGCTTGGCGGACAGGGGGGACCAGCCCCAGCATTTT
CDR3: CASSLADRGDQPQHF
D: TRBD1
size: .
V: TRBV7-6
J: TRBJ1-5

DNA: TGTGCCAGCAGCCCCCGGCCCAGCCCCGATACGCAGTATTTT
CDR3: CASSPRPSPDTQYF
D: .
size: .
V: TRBV27
J: TRBJ2-3

DNA: TGTGCCAGCAGTCCCCGCCGGGGGAACGCCAAAAACATTCAGTACTTC
CDR3: CASSPRRGNAKNIQYF
D: .
size: few
V: TRBV12-3/TRBV12-4
J: TRBJ2-4